Here is one T cell receptor beta chain with its context. At least ten counts were recorded for this clonotype. The antigen it binds to is not known. No base quality information exists; no much larger clone differs at one position. This entry is derived from a study of tumor-infiltrating lymphocytes in primary liver carcinoma listed by TCRdb under 2017. At the level of the whole study: Of the five patients, three men and two women aged 30 to 69 years, four had hepatocellular carcinoma and one had combined HCC and intrahepatic cholangiocarcinoma. Tumors of the five patients were stage T1-T3 N0M0 with maximum diameters of roughly 4.2 to 11 cm. Samples yielded roughly 3.65 to 7.5 million productive TCRbeta reads; read depth did not differ significantly between tissue types. TCRbeta repertoire sequencing, expression microarrays and whole-exome sequencing were combined in the study across five regions of each liver tumor, with adjacent normal tissue and blood also included. A total of 35 specimens from 5 patients underwent TCRbeta repertoire sequencing, comprising some 25 tumor regions, 5 adjacent noncancerous liver tissues and 5 peripheral blood samples. The roughly 25 tumor region samples were profiled with Agilent mRNA microarrays so that TCRbeta repertoire diversity could be related to the local molecular phenotype. Technical replicate repertoires showed high reproducibility, with mean shared-clone rates around 0.91 and correlation coefficients above 0.95.

Total RNA and DNA were co-extracted without cell sorting from approximately 22-30 mg of bulk tissue using the AllPrep DNA/RNA mini kit. Between late 2015 and early 2016, several patients in China with histopathologically diagnosed primary liver carcinoma had their tumors surgically resected. At the time of sampling, the patients had chronic HBV infection and had not received any treatment. Each tumor was sampled at five spatially separated regions: the superior, inferior, left-lateral and right-lateral poles and the tumor centre. More than 80% viable tumor cells were found by histology in every tumor sample. Fresh tumor and adjacent tissue pieces were bisected, with one half stored in RNAlater at -80 degrees C and the other half sent for histology. A constant-region primer and ProtoScript II reverse transcriptase were used to reverse-transcribe TCRbeta-specific cDNA from about 530 ng total RNA. The TCRbeta libraries were prepared through three rounds of nested multiplex PCR following a slightly modified ARM-PCR procedure. Each of the first two PCR rounds ran for 10 cycles and used multiplex TRBV1-TRBV30 forward primers together with a Cbeta reverse primer. Sample barcodes and Illumina adapters were added in a final 25-cycle PCR using Deep VentR polymerase. Amplicons of 200-500 bp were gel-purified with a QIAquick gel extraction kit before sequencing. An Illumina HiSeq 2500 was used to sequence the TCRbeta amplicons, generating 250-bp paired-end reads. For the original study's pipeline: Reads were quality-trimmed with Trimmomatic v0.33, and paired reads were merged with FLASH v1.2.11 to recover full CDR3 sequences. MiGEC v1.2.1b assigned V, D and J germline segments to the rearranged TCRbeta sequences. Clonotype statistics and Shannon-Wiener diversity indices were computed with VDJtools v1.0.0. To cut down on sampling bias, every analysis after diversity analysis relied on just the 250 most abundant clonotypes from each sample. TCRdb reworked the public reads: Q25 trimming with fastp, MiXCR clone assembly, productive beta chains retained. Each entry merges the rows of one CDR3 protein and shows their most common DNA and genes. Clone size and V and J calls follow TCRdb, not the original study. The sample yields 100,000 to 150,000 distinct CDR3 sequences; 64% were counted once. The biggest ten clones account for around 8.4% of the sample.

The CDR3 starts with the cysteine, ends with the phenylalanine, and has 16 residues. The entry retains the CDR3 DNA only, 48 bases that are in frame from base 1. The germline V gene specifies MNHEY as CDR1 and SVGAGI as CDR2. Compared with germline, V lacks 7 bases and J lacks 7 bases; bases without a gene match: 13. Results and caveats for the whole study, not just this receptor: The study included only five patients, and the authors note findings should be validated in a larger study. Compared with blood, tumors had a significantly larger share of the repertoire taken up by the top 250 clones (p = 0.039). Pairs of tumor regions showed greater repertoire overlap (mean approximately 35%) than tumor-adjacent pairs (roughly 17%) or tumor-blood pairs (approximately 14%), which is consistent with antigen-driven expansion. Because only the TCR beta chain was sequenced and unpaired alpha chains were not captured, true repertoire diversity is likely underestimated. Just about 7-25% of top clones turned up in all five regions of a tumor, which suggests spatial heterogeneity among tumor-infiltrating T cells. Bulk unsorted samples precluded comparing CD4+ and CD8+ T cell repertoires.

Material: liver tumor tissue from sampling region 3. In the paper's terms, the cell subset or site label means: tumor region T3, left-lateral pole. This TCR was sampled from a woman aged 55-70 years with primary liver carcinoma and hepatitis B virus infection. This sequence uses TRBV6-5 and TRBJ1-2, with TRBD1 identical over 12 junction bases. The CDR3 sequence is CASTTPAGQGASGYTF. The DNA sequence is given as TGTGCCAGCACAACCCCCGCGGGACAGGGGGCGAGTGGCTACACCTTC.